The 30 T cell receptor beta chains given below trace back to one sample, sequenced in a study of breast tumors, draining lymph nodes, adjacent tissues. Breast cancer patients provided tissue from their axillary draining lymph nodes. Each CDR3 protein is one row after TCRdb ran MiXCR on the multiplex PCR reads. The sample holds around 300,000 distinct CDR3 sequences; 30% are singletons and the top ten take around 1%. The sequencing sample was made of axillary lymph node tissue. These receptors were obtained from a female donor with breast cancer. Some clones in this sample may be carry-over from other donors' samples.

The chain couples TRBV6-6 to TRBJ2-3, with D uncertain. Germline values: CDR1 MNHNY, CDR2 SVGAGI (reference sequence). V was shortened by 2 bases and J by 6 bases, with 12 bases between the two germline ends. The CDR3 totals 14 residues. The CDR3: CASSYASYGDTQYF. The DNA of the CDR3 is TGTGCCAGCAGTTACGCATCTTATGGGGATACGCAGTATTTT.

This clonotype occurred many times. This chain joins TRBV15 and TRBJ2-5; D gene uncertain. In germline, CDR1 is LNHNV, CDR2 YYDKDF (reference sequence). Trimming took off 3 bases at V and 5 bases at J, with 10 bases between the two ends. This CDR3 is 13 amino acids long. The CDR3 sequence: CATSRGTPETQYF. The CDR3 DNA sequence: TGTGCCACCAGCAGGGGAACCCCGGAGACCCAGTACTTC.

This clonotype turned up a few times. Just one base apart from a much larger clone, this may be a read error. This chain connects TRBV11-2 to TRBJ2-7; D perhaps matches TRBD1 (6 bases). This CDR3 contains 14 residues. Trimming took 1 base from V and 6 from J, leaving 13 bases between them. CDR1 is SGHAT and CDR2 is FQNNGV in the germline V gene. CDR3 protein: CASSLGWDTREQYF. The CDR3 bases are TGTGCCAGCAGCTTAGGTTGGGACACCCGCGAGCAGTACTTC.

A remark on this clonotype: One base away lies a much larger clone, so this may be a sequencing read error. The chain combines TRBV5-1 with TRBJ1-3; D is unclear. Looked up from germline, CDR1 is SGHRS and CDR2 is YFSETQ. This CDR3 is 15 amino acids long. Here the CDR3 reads CASSLEGSSGNAIYF. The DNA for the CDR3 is TGCGCCAGCAGCTTGGAAGGGAGCTCTGGAAACGCCATATATTTT. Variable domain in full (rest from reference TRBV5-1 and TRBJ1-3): KAGVTQTPRYLIKTRGQQVTLSCSPISGHRSVSWYQQTPGQGLQFLFEYFSETQRNKGNFPGRFSGRQFSNSRSEMNVSTLELGDSALYLCASSLEGSSGNAIYFGEGSWLTVV.

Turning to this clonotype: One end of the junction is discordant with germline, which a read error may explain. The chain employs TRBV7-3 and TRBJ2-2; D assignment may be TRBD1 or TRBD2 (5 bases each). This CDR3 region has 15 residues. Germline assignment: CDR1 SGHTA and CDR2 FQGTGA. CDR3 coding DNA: TGTGCCGGCAGCCGGGACCGACGGAAAACCGAGGAGCTGTTTTTT. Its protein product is CAGSRDRRKTEELFF.

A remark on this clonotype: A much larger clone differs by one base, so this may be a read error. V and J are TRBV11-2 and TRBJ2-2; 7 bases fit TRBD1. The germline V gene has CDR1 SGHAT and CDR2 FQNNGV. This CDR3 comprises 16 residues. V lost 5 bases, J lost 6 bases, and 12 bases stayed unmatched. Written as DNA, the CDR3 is TGTGCCAGCAGCAGAGGGGGCGGGTCCGTTGCCGGGGAGCTGTTTTTT. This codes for CASSRGGGSVAGELFF.

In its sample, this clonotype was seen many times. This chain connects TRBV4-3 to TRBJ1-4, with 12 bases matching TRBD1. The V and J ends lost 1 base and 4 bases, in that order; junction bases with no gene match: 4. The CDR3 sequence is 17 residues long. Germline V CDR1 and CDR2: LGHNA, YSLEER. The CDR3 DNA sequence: TGCGCCAGCAGCCAAGTGGGACAGGGGGCGCTTAATGAAAAACTGTTTTTT. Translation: CASSQVGQGALNEKLFF.

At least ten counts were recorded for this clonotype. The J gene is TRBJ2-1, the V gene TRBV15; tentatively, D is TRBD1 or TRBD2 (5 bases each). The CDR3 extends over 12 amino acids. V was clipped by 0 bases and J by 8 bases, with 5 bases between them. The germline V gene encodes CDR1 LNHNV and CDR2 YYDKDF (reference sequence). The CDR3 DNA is TGTGCCACCAGCAGAGAGGGGGATGAGCAGTTCTTC. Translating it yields CATSREGDEQFF.

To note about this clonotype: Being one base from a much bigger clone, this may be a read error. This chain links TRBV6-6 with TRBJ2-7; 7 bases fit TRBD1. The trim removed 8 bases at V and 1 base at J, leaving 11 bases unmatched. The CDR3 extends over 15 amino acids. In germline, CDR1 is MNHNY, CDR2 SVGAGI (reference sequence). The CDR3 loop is CASGSRQGHSYEQYF. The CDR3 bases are TGTGCCAGCGGTTCCCGACAGGGTCATTCCTACGAGCAGTACTTC.

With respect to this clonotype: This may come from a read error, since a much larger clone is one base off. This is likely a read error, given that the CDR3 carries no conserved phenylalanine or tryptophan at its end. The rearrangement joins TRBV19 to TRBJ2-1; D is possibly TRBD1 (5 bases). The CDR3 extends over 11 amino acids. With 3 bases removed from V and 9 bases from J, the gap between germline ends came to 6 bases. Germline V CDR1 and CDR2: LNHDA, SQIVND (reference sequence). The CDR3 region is CASSMGREQFL. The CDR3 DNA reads TGTGCCAGTAGTATGGGGCGTGAGCAGTTCCTC.

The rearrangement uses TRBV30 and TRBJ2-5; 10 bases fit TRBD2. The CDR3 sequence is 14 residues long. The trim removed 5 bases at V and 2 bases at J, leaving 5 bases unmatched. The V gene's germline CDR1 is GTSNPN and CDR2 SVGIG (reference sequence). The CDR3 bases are TGTGCCTGGGGTAGCGGGGGGCGGCAAGAGACCCAGTACTTC. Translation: CAWGSGGRQETQYF.

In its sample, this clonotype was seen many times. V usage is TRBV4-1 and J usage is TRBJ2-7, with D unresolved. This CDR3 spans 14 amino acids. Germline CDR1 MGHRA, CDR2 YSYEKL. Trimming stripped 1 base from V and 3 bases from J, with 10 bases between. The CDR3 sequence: CASSQGPGGYEQYF. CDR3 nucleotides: TGCGCCAGCAGCCAAGGACCCGGCGGCTACGAGCAGTACTTC.

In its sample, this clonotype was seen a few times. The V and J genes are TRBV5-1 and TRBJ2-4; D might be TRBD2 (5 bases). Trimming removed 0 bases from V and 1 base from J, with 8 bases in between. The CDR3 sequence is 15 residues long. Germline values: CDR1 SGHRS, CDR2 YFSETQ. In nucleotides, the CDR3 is TGCGCCAGCAGCTTGGCCGGGATCGCCAAAAACATTCAGTACTTC. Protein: CASSLAGIAKNIQYF.

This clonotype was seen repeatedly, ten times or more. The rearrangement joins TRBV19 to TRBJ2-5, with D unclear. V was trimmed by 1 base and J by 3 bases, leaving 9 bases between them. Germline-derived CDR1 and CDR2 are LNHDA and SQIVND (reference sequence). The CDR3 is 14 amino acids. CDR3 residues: CASSIASFEETQYF. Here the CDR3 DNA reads TGTGCCAGTAGTATAGCTAGTTTTGAAGAGACCCAGTACTTC.

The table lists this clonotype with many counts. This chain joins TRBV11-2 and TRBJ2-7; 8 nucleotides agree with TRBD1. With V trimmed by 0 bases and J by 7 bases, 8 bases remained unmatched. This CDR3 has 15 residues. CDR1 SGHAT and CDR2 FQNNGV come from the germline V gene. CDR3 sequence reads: CASSLDSGGIWEQYF. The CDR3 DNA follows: TGTGCCAGCAGCTTAGATTCAGGGGGCATCTGGGAGCAGTACTTC.

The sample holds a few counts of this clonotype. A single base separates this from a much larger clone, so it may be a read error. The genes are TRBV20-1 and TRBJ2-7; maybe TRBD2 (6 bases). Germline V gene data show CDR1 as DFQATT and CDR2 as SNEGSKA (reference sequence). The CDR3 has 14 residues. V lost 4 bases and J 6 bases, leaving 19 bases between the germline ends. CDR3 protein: CSAIRSSVSTEQYF. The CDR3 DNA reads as TGCAGTGCTATTCGGTCTAGCGTCTCCACCGAGCAGTACTTC.

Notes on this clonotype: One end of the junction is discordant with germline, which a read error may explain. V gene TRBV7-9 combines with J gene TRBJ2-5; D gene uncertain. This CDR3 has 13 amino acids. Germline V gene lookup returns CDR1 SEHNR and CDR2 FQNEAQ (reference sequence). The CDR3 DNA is TGTGCCAGCAGCTCATCACCACAAGAGATCCAGTACTTC. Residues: CASSSSPQEIQYF.

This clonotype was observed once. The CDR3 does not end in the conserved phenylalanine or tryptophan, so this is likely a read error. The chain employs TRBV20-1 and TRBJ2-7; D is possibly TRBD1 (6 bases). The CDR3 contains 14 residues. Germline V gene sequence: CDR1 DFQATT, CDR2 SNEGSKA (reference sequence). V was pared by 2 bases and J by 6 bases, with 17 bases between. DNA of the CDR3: TGCAGTGCTAGATTGCGACAGGTTCCCTCCGAGCAGTACTCC. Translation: CSARLRQVPSEQYS.

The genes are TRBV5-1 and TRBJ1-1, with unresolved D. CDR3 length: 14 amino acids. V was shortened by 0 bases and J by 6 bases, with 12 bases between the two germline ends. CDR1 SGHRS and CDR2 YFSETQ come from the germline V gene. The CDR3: CASSLDTRESEAFF. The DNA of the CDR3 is TGCGCCAGCAGCTTGGACACTCGGGAATCTGAAGCTTTCTTT. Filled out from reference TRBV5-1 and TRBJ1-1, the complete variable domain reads KAGVTQTPRYLIKTRGQQVTLSCSPISGHRSVSWYQQTPGQGLQFLFEYFSETQRNKGNFPGRFSGRQFSNSRSEMNVSTLELGDSALYLCASSLDTRESEAFFGQGTRLTVV.

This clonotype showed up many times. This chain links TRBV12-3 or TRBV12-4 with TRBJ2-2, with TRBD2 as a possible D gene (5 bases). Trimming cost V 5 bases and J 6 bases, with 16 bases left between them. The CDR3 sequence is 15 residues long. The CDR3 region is CASSPGMGSAGELFF. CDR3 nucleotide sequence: TGTGCCAGCAGTCCGGGGATGGGGTCCGCCGGGGAGCTGTTTTTT.

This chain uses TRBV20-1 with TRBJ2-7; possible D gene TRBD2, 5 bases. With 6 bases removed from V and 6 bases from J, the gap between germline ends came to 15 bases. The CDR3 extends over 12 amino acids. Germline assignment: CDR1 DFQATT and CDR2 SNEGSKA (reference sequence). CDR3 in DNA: TGCAGTGCCACTTCCAGACGGGGCGAGCAGTACTTC. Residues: CSATSRRGEQYF.

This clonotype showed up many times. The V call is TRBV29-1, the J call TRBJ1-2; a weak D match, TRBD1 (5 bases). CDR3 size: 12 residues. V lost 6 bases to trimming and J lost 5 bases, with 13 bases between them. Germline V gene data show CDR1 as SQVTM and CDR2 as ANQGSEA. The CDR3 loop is CSVYVQDYGYTF. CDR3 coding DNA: TGCAGCGTGTATGTACAGGATTATGGCTACACCTTC.

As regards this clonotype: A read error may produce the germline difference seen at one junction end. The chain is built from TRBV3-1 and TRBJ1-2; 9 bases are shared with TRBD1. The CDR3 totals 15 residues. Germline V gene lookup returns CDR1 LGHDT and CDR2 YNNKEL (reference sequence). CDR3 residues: CDSSQSTGGLYGYTF. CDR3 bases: TGTGACAGCAGCCAGTCCACAGGGGGCCTCTATGGCTACACCTTC.

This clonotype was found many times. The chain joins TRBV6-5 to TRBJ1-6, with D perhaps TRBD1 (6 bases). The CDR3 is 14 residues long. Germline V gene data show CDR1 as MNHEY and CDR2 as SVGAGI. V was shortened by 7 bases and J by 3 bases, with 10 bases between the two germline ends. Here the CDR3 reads CASTGHHYNSPLHF. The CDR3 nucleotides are TGTGCCAGCACGGGACACCACTATAATTCACCCCTCCACTTT.

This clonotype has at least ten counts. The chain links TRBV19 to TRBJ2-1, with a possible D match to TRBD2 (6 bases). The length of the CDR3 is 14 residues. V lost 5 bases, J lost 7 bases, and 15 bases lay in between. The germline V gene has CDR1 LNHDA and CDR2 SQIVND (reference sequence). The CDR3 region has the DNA TGTGCCAGTAGTGCGGGACGGCGAGGGAATGAGCAGTTCTTC. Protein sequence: CASSAGRRGNEQFF.

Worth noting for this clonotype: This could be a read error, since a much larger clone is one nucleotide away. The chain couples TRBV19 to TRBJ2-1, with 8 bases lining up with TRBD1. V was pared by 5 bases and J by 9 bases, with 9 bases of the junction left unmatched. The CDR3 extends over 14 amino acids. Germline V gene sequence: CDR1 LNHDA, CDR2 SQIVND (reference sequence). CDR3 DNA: TGTGCCAGTAGTTTGTTGCAGGGGGCCAGTGAGCAGTTCTTC. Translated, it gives CASSLLQGASEQFF.

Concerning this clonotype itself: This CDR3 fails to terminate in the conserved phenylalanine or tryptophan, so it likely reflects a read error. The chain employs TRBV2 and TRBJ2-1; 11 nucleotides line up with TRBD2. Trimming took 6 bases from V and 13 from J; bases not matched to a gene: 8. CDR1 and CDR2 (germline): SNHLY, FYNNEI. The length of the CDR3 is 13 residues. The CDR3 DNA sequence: TGTGCCAGCAGACACTATAGCGGGAGGGCACAGTTCCTC. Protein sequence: CASRHYSGRAQFL.

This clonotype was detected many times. CDR3 residues: CASSVGTTGELFF. The CDR3 region has the DNA TGTGCCAGCAGCGTAGGCACCACCGGGGAGCTGTTTTTT. The chain has TRBV9 and TRBJ2-2; unclear D gene. Germline-derived CDR1 and CDR2 are SGDLS and YYNGEE. Trimming removed 0 bases from V and 4 bases from J, with 4 bases in between. CDR3 size: 13 residues.

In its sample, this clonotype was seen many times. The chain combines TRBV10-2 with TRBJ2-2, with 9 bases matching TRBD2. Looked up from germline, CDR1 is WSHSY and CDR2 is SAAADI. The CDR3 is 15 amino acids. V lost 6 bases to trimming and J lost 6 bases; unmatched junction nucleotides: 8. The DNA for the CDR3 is TGCGCCAGCAGGCGTTCTAGCGGGACATCCGGGGAGCTGTTTTTT. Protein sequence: CASRRSSGTSGELFF.

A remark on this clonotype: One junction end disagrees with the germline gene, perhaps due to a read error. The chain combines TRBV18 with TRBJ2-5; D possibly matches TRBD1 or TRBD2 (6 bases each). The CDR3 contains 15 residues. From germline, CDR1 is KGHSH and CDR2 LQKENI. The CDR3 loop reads CASSPKKGGRETQCF. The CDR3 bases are TGTGCCAGCTCACCAAAAAAGGGGGGTAGGGAGACCCAGTGCTTC.